The T cell receptor beta chain described here comes from a study of shared clonotypes between healthy human individuals (dated by TCRdb to 2020 to 2022). With regard to the full study: The cohort comprised a couple of women and a few men aged 18 to 49 years. For each donor, CD4 naive and CD4 memory were each given three plates, CD8 naive was given two plates, and CD8 memory was given one plate. To estimate repertoire size and how much clonotypes are shared between individuals, the study performed deep sequencing of blood TCR repertoires from a handful of healthy adults. To increase sequencing depth and limit assay-specific biases, different laboratories used diverse techniques to prepare libraries and sequence TCR repertoires. Leukapheresis yielded between about 0.94 and 9 billion PBMCs per donor. Broad study findings and their caveats: Sampling was limited to blood, and TCR repertoires in tissue likely differ from TCR repertoires in blood. Clonotypes shared by all four sorted-subset donors showed higher generation probabilities than non-shared clonotypes. Larger estimated clonotype richness was generally found for naive subsets than for memory subsets. Rarefaction of sorted-subset datasets indicated incomplete sequencing despite the large sequencing depth. When four donors were compared, the shared fraction of clonotypes was around 5% for naive CD4, roughly 3.4% for naive CD8, 2% to 2.5% for memory CD4, and 0.35% to 0.5% for memory CD8. Because the study included a small number of donors, the genetic and exposure-history diversity represented was limited. Pairwise subsampling led to the expectation that sequencing depth would affect the degree of clonotype sharing among donors.

Concerning this clone: Its antigen target is currently unknown. Within one base of it there is no much larger clone, and no base qualities were kept.

Trimming removed 2 bases from V and 2 bases from J, leaving 16 bases between the germline ends. The CDR3 measures 18 amino acids from cysteine to phenylalanine. This entry keeps only the CDR3 DNA: 54 bases, framed from base 1. The germline V gene supplies CDR1 SGHTA and CDR2 FQGNSA. The donors were healthy, HIV-negative adults who had no recently reported acute infections or vaccinations. Every donor was a Caucasian adult residing in Nashville, Tennessee, USA. CD4+ T cells were enriched through magnetic negative selection, after which naive cells were positively selected on CD45RA and the remaining negative fraction served as the memory subset. After blood collection by leukapheresis, PBMCs were isolated using Ficoll-Histopaque density gradient centrifugation and then cryopreserved in the vapor phase of liquid nitrogen. Purity and quantity of every magnetically sorted T cell population were checked by analytical flow cytometry. Each sorted fraction had its genomic DNA isolated and then quantified by UV absorbance on a Nanodrop 2000c.

Using the deep immunoSEQ assay, TCR CDR3 regions were amplified from genomic DNA by multiplex PCR. Extracted genomic DNA from each cell subset was spread evenly across all wells of several immunoSEQ 96-well plates, with each plate serving as a replicate. Each replicate PCR for sorted subsets received roughly 0.2 ug genomic DNA, equal to about 29,000 T cell genomes. Purified libraries were quantified with a Qubit 3.0 fluorometer, sized on a Bioanalyzer 2100, and re-quantified with the KAPA Library Quantification kit. Every immunoSEQ 96-well plate was sequenced on a separate single-read 150-cycle Illumina NextSeq 550 flow cell. The original methods were these. The immunoSEQ output contained only junctional sequences without quality scores, so filtering could not match that applied to full-length reads. To assign V/J genes and CDR3, sequences were annotated against IMGT germline references using PyIR, a Python wrapper for IgBLAST v1.9. Reads were filtered out if the reads had weak V/J assignments (E-value above 1e-6), no CDR3, stop codons, out-of-frame junctions, or ambiguous translated residues. A V3J clonotype was defined by an identical inferred V gene, J gene, and CDR3 amino acid sequence. To compute the percentage overlap between repertoires, the number of shared unique clonotypes was divided by the size of the smaller repertoire. Three approaches were used to assess repertoire richness: RTK rarefaction, the Chao1 estimator, and Recon v2.1 estimates of unobserved clonotypes. For all TCRbeta clonotypes obtained by the gDNA method from a handful of donors, generation probabilities were computed with OLGA. TCRdb limited this immuneACCESS table to in-frame rearrangements with V and J called. A share of clones is missing; checked studies link under half to unresolved V genes, and the rest is unexplained. Clone size and the V and J calls come from that table; the DNA yielded D and trimming. The sample table lists about 960,000 clones, 60% to 85% of them with a count of one. Together, the top ten hold approximately 1.5% of the sample.

Recombination connected TRBV7-2 to TRBJ2-6, with a tentative D gene TRBD1 over 7 matching bases. This clonotype was obtained from a man aged 18 to 29 in good health. The sequenced material came from memory CD4+ T cells sorted from blood. The sample's cell subset or site, from its label and the paper: CD45RA-negative fraction. The DNA sequence is as follows: TGTGCCAGCAGCTTACGACCCCAGGGGGGTGCTGGGGCCAACGTCCTGACTTTC. Translated, it reads CASSLRPQGGAGANVLTF.